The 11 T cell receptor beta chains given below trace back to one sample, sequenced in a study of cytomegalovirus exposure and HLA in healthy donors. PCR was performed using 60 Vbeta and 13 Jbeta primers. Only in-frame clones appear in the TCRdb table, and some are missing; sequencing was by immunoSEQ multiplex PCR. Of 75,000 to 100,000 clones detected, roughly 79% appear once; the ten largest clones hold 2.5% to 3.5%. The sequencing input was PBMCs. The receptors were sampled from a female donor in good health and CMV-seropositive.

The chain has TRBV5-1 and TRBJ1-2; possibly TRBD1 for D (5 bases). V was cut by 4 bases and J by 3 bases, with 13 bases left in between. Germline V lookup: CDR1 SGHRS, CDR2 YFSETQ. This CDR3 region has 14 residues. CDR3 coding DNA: TGCGCCAGCAGCCTGGGGACGGGAGACTATGGCTACACCTTC. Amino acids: CASSLGTGDYGYTF. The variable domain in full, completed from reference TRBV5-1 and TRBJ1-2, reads KAGVTQTPRYLIKTRGQQVTLSCSPISGHRSVSWYQQTPGQGLQFLFEYFSETQRNKGNFPGRFSGRQFSNSRSEMNVSTLELGDSALYLCASSLGTGDYGYTFGSGTRLTVV.

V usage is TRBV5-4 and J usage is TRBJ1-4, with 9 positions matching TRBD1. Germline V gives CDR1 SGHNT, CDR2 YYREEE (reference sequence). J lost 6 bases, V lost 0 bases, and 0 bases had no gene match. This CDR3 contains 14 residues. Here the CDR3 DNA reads TGTGCCAGCAGCTTGGGGGACAGGGATGAAAAACTGTTTTTT. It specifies CASSLGDRDEKLFF.

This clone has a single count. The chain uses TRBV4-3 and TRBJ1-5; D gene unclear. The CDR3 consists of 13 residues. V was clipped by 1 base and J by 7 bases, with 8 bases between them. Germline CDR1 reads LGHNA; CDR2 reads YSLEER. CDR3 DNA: TGCGCCAGCAGCCAAGGGGCGTGGCAGCCCCAGCATTTT. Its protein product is CASSQGAWQPQHF.

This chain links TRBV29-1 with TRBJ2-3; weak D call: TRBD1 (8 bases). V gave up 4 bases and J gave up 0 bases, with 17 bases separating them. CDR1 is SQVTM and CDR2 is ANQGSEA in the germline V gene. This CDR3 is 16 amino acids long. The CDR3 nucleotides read TGCAGCGTTGGTCACCTACAGGGGGGGAGCACAGATACGCAGTATTTT. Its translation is CSVGHLQGGSTDTQYF.

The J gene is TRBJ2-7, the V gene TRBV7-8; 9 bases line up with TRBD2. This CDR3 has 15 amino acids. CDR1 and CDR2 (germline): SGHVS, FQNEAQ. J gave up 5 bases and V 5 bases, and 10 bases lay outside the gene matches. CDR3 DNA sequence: TGTGCCAGCAGCGACAAGAGCGGGAGGAATCACGAGCAGTACTTC. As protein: CASSDKSGRNHEQYF.

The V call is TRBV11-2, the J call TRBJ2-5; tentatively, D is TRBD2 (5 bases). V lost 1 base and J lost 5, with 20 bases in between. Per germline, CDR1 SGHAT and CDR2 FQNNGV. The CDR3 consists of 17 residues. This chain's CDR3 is CASSLGRDYPLRETQYF. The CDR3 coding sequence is TGTGCCAGCAGCTTAGGACGGGATTATCCTTTGCGGGAGACCCAGTACTTC.

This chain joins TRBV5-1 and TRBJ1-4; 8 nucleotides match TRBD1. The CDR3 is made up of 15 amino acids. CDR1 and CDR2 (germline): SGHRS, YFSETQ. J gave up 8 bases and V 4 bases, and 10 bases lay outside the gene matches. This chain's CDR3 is CASSPSRGREEKLFF. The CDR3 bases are TGCGCCAGCAGCCCATCCAGGGGGCGCGAAGAAAAACTGTTTTTT.

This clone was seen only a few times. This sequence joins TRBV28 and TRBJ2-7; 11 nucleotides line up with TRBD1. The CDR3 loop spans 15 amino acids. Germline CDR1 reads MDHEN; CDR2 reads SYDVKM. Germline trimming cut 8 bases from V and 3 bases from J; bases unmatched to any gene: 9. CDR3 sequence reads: CASQNPGTGGYEQYF. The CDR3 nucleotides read TGTGCCAGCCAGAACCCGGGGACAGGGGGCTACGAGCAGTACTTC.

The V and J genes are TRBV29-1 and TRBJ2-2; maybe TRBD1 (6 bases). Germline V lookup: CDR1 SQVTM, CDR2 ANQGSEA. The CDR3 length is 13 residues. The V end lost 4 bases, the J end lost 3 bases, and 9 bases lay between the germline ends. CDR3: CSVGDTYTGELFF. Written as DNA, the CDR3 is TGCAGCGTTGGGGACACCTACACCGGGGAGCTGTTTTTT.

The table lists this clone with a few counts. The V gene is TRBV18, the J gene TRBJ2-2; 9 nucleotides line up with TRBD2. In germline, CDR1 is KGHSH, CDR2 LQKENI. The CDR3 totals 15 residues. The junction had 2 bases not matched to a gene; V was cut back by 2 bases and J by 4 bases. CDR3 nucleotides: TGTGCCAGCTCACCATCTAGCGGGGCCACCGGGGAGCTGTTTTTT. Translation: CASSPSSGATGELFF. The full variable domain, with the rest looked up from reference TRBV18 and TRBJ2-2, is NAGVMQNPRHLVRRRGQEARLRCSPMKGHSHVYWYRQLPEEGLKFMVYLQKENIIDESGMPKERFSAEFPKEGPSILRIQQVVRGDSAAYFCASSPSSGATGELFFGEGSRLTVL.

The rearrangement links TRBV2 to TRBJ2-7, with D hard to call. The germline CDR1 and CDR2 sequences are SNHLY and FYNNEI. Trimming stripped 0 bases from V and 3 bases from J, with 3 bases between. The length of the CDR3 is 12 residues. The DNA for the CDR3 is TGTGCCAGCAGTGAAGCCAGCTACGAGCAGTACTTC. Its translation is CASSEASYEQYF.